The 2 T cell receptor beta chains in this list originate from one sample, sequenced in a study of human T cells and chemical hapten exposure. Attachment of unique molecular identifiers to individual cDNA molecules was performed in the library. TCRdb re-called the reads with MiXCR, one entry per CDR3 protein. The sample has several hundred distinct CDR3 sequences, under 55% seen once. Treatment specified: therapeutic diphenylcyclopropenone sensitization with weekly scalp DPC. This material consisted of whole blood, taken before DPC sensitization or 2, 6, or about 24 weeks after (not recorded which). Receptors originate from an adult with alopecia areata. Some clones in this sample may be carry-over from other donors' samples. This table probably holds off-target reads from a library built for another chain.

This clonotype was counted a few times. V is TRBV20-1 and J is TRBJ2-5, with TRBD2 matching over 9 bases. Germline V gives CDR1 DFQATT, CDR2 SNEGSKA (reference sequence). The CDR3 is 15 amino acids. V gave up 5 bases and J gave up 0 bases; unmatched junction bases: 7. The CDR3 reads CSAGPSSGDQETQYF. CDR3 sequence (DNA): TGCAGTGCTGGTCCCTCTAGCGGGGACCAAGAGACCCAGTACTTC.

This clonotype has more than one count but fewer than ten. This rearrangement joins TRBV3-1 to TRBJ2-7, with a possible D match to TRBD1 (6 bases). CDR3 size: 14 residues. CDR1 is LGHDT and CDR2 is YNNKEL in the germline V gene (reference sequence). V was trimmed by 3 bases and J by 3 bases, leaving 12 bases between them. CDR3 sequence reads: CASSHQGPRYEQYF. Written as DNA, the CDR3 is TGTGCCAGCAGCCATCAGGGGCCACGCTACGAGCAGTACTTC.